This T cell receptor (beta chain) came from a study of cytomegalovirus exposure and HLA in healthy donors. The study, taken as a whole, reports: Diagnosis of cytomegalovirus status made by the classifier reportedly showed high specificity and sensitivity.

13 Jbeta primers and 60 Vbeta primers were used for the PCR. Here immunoSEQ multiplex PCR was the method, and the copy in TCRdb shows in-frame clones only, minus some. The sample has approximately 150,000 clones; roughly 73% are singletons. Each donor's status was that of a healthy bone marrow donor. This clone appeared a single time. The antigen remains unidentified. Sequencing was done on a sample of PBMCs. The TCR comes from a female donor in good health and CMV-seronegative.

The CDR3 is CASSFGGIGYGYTF. The CDR3 DNA reads as TGCGCCAGCAGCTTCGGGGGGATCGGCTATGGCTACACCTTC. The rearrangement uses TRBV5-1 and TRBJ1-2; D is possibly TRBD1 (5 bases). Germline V lookup: CDR1 SGHRS, CDR2 YFSETQ. This CDR3 region has 14 residues. V was trimmed by 2 bases and J by 4 bases, leaving 12 bases between them.